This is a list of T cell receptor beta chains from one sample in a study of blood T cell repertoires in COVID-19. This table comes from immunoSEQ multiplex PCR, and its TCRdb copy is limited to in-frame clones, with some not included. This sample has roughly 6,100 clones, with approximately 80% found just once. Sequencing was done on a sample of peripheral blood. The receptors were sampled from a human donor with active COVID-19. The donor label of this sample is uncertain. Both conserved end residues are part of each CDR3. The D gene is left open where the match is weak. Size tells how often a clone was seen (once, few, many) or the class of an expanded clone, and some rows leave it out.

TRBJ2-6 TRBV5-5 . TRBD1 TGTGCCAGCAGCGTGGGACAGAGCCTCTCTGGGGCCAACGTCCTGACTTTC CASSVGQSLSGANVLTF
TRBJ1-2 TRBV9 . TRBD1 TGTGCCAGCAGCGTAGCTACGACAGGGCTTTCCTATGGCTACACCTTC CASSVATTGLSYGYTF
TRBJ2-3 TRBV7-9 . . TGTGCCAGCAGCGTTGAGGCGCAGTATTTT CASSVEAQYF
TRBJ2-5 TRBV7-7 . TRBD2 TGTGCTAGCAGCTTAGCGGGCCGGGGTGGCCAAGAGACCCAGTACTTC CASSLAGRGGQETQYF
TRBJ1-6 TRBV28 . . TGTGCCAGCAGTTTCGCTTCTGTGGGCGATTCACCCCTCCACTTT CASSFASVGDSPLHF
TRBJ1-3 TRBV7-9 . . TGTGCCAGCAGCTTGGTGGGGAGCACTGGAAACACCATATATTTT CASSLVGSTGNTIYF
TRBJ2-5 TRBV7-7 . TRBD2 TGTGCTAGCAGCCTGACTAGCGGGCCATCGCCGGCCTACTTC CASSLTSGPSPAYF
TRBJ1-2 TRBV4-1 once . TGCGCCAGCAGCCAGGGTTCCGGACAGCGTAACTATGGCTACACCTTC CASSQGSGQRNYGYTF
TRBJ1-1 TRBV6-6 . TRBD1 TGTGCCAGCAGTCGGGACAGGGGATTGCACACTGAAGCTTTCTTT CASSRDRGLHTEAFF
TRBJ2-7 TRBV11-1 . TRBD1 TGTGCCAGCAGCTTTGGGACAGGGCCCTACGAGCAGTACTTC CASSFGTGPYEQYF
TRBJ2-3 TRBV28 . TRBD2 TGTGCCACCACCCAGCGGGGCTATCGAAATACGCAGTATTTT CATTQRGYRNTQYF
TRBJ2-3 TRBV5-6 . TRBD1 TGTGCCAGCAGCTTAAAAGCGTACAGGGGGCGGACAGATACGCAGTATTTT CASSLKAYRGRTDTQYF
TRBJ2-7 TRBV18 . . TGTGCCAGCTCACCGCAGGGGGGCATCTCCTACGAGCAGTACTTC CASSPQGGISYEQYF
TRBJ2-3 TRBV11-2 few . TGTGCCAGCAGCTTATCGCTAAGCACAGATACGCAGTATTTT CASSLSLSTDTQYF
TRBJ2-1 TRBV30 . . TGTGCCTGGGAGGGGGATTCCTACAATGAGCAGTTCTTC CAWEGDSYNEQFF
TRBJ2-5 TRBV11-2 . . TGTGCCAGCAGCTTACGTTCCACTCCCCAAGAGACCCAGTACTTC CASSLRSTPQETQYF
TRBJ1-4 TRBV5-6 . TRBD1 TGTGCCAGCAGCGTCCGGGACAGGGGAGCAAAACTGTTTTTT CASSVRDRGAKLFF
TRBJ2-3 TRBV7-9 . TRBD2 TGTGCCAGCAGCCCCCTCGACGGACTAGCCACAGATACGCAGTATTTT CASSPLDGLATDTQYF
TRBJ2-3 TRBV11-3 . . TGTGCCAGCAGCTTAGAATCGGGCGTCGGGAATACGCAGTATTTT CASSLESGVGNTQYF
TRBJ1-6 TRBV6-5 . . TGTGCCAGCAGACCCGAGGAGTATAATTCACCCCTCCACTTT CASRPEEYNSPLHF
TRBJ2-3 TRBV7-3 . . TGTGCCAGCAGCTTAACTGGGGCTTTTGGCACAGATACGCAGTATTTT CASSLTGAFGTDTQYF
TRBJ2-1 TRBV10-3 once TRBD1 TGTGCCACAGGACGGGACAGGTACAATGAGCAGTTCTTC CATGRDRYNEQFF
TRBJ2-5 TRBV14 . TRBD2 TGTGCCAGCAGCCGAACGGGACTATCTCCCAGAGAGACCCAGTACTTC CASSRTGLSPRETQYF
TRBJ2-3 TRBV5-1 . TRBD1 TGCGCCAGCAGCTTGGGGGACAGGGTATACGATACGCAGTATTTT CASSLGDRVYDTQYF